These T cell receptor beta chains were read from a single sample in a study of T cell changes during pregnancy in multiple sclerosis. This table comes from immunoSEQ multiplex PCR, and its TCRdb copy is limited to in-frame clones, with some not included. The sample carries 70,000 to 80,000 clones, roughly 90% recorded once. The source material was peripheral blood, sampled after pregnancy. These receptors originate from a female donor in good health, enrolled as a control in a pregnancy study. Each CDR3 is given with its conserved first and last residue. A D gene is named only where the DNA matches it firmly. Rows give clone size only sometimes, using once, few, many, or a class for an expanded clone.

j_gene,abundance,d_gene,v_gene,CDR3nt,CDR3aa
TRBJ2-4,.,.,TRBV29-1,TGCAGCGTTGAAGATGGGCCCCCAAACATTCAGTACTTC,CSVEDGPPNIQYF
TRBJ2-5,.,TRBD1,TRBV5-6,TGTGCCAGCAGCGGGGACAGGCAAGAGACCCAGTACTTC,CASSGDRQETQYF
TRBJ2-7,.,TRBD2,TRBV29-1,TGCAGCGTTGAGGCTCTAGCGGGATACGAGCAGTACTTC,CSVEALAGYEQYF
TRBJ2-1,.,.,TRBV11-3,TGTGCCAGCAGCTCTCGACTAGAAGGCGATGAGCAGTTCTTC,CASSSRLEGDEQFF
TRBJ2-2,.,TRBD2,TRBV4-1,TGCGCCAGCAGCCAAGGAGGACTAGCCGGGGAGCTGTTTTTT,CASSQGGLAGELFF
TRBJ2-7,.,.,TRBV5-6,TGTGCCAGCAGTCCCGGACGGGGGTACGAGCAGTACTTC,CASSPGRGYEQYF
TRBJ2-3,.,.,TRBV25-1,TGTGCCAGCAGTGGGGGGGAGGCGCAGTATTTT,CASSGGEAQYF
TRBJ2-1,.,TRBD2,TRBV7-9,TGTGCCAGCAACCCTAGCGGGGATGAGTTCTTC,CASNPSGDEFF
TRBJ2-2,once,.,TRBV15,TGTGCCACCAGCAGAGATAGTGGGAGACCGATCGAGAACACCGGGGAGCTGTTTTTT,CATSRDSGRPIENTGELFF
TRBJ2-7,.,TRBD2,TRBV7-6,TGTGCCAGCAGTCCAGGAGCGGGAGGGCAAGAGGAGCAGTACTTC,CASSPGAGGQEEQYF
TRBJ1-5,.,.,TRBV27,TGTGCCAGCAGTCCGCTCAGGAATCAGCCCCAGCATTTT,CASSPLRNQPQHF
TRBJ1-4,.,TRBD1,TRBV15,TGTGCCACCAGCAGAGGGGACGGGACAGGGGGCGAAAAACTGTTTTTT,CATSRGDGTGGEKLFF
TRBJ1-1,.,.,TRBV19,TGTGCCAGCGGACAACTGGACACTGAAGCTTTCTTT,CASGQLDTEAFF
TRBJ1-1,.,.,TRBV27,TGTGCCAGCAGTCTCACAGGTACCCTCAGTATGAACACTGAAGCTTTCTTT,CASSLTGTLSMNTEAFF
TRBJ1-3,.,.,TRBV5-1,TGCGCCAGCAGCTTGGCGGGGACACCAGGAAACACCATATATTTT,CASSLAGTPGNTIYF
TRBJ2-1,.,.,TRBV7-9,TGTGCCAGCAGTCCTCCGCTAGCTTCCGGTGAGCAGTTCTTC,CASSPPLASGEQFF
TRBJ1-6,.,TRBD1,TRBV7-9,TGTGCCAGCAGCCGACAGGGAAGGGTTTCACCCCTCCACTTT,CASSRQGRVSPLHF
TRBJ1-1,.,.,TRBV5-4,TGTGCCAGCAGCCCACTTATGGGCAGGGAAGCTTTCTTT,CASSPLMGREAFF
TRBJ2-7,.,TRBD2,TRBV28,TGTGCCAGCGTCAAGCGGGAGGGCCTTTACGAGCAGTACTTC,CASVKREGLYEQYF
TRBJ2-3,once,.,TRBV6-6,TGTGCCAGCAGTCGGACGGGGGTTGGTACAGATACGCAGTATTTT,CASSRTGVGTDTQYF
TRBJ2-2,.,.,TRBV4-1,TGCGCCAGCAGCCAAGCCCCCGGGGGTACGACCGGGGAGCTGTTTTTT,CASSQAPGGTTGELFF
TRBJ2-7,.,.,TRBV7-9,TGTGCCAGCAGCTTAAGGGACAAACCCTACGAGCAGTACTTC,CASSLRDKPYEQYF
TRBJ1-3,.,.,TRBV19,TGTGCCAGTAGTGTGACAGCATCTGGAAACACCATATATTTT,CASSVTASGNTIYF
TRBJ2-1,.,.,TRBV4-3,TGCGCCAGCAGCCAAGATCAGGGGGGTGTGGACAATGAGCAGTTCTTC,CASSQDQGGVDNEQFF
TRBJ2-2,.,.,TRBV27,TGTGCCAGCAGTTTACAGGGTGGCGGGGAGCTGTTTTTT,CASSLQGGGELFF
TRBJ2-5,.,TRBD1,TRBV9,TGTGCCAGCAGCGTGGGACAGGGGACCTACCAAGAGACCCAGTACTTC,CASSVGQGTYQETQYF
TRBJ2-5,.,TRBD2,TRBV29-1,TGCAGCGTTGAACCTACCTGGGGTAGCGGGGGGCCACAAGAGACCCAGTACTTC,CSVEPTWGSGGPQETQYF
TRBJ1-1,few,TRBD1,TRBV29-1,TGCAGCGCACGGGACAGCTTGAACACTGAAGCTTTCTTT,CSARDSLNTEAFF
TRBJ2-3,once,.,TRBV5-1,TGCGCCAGCAGCTTGGCTCCCCCAGATACGCAGTATTTT,CASSLAPPDTQYF
TRBJ2-7,.,.,TRBV15,TGTGCCACCAGCAATCTCAGGGCCTCCGAGCAGTACTTC,CATSNLRASEQYF
TRBJ2-7,.,TRBD2,TRBV4-2,TGTGCCAGCAGCCAAGAAACGGGGGGGCCCTACGAGCAGTACTTC,CASSQETGGPYEQYF
TRBJ2-1,.,TRBD2,TRBV9,TGTGCCAGCAGCGTTACAGGGAGCGGGAGGACAATCAGGTTCTTC,CASSVTGSGRTIRFF
TRBJ2-7,.,.,TRBV18,TGTGCCAGCTCACCCGCCTCAGGCGGGCGAACCTACGAGCAGTACTTC,CASSPASGGRTYEQYF
TRBJ1-2,.,TRBD1,TRBV5-1,TGCGCCAGCAGCTTAGGGACAGGTAGCGGCTACACCTTC,CASSLGTGSGYTF
TRBJ2-3,.,TRBD2,TRBV5-4,TGTGCCAGCAGCTCCCTAGCGGGGGGGCGAGGCACAGATACGCAGTATTTT,CASSSLAGGRGTDTQYF